This T cell receptor (beta chain) derives from a study of T cells after yellow fever vaccination. This clonotype was seen a few times. TCRdb reprocessed the 5' RACE reads with MiXCR, giving one entry per CDR3 protein. The sample lists about 320,000 distinct CDR3 sequences, 12% seen once, with 2.5% to 4% in the top ten. Germline values: CDR1 LGHNA, CDR2 YSLEER. This CDR3 is 16 amino acids long. Unmatched junction bases numbered 7, after V lost 1 base and J lost 4 bases. The sequenced sample was CD4+ T cells sorted from PBMCs, obtained 15 days after the yellow fever booster vaccination. This TCR came from a man aged 18 to 30 who received the YFV17D yellow fever vaccine. V gene TRBV4-3 combines with J gene TRBJ1-3, with TRBD1 identical over 7 bases. The CDR3 DNA reads TGCGCCAGCAGCCAAGTGATCTCGACAGGGGGAAACACCATATATTTT. Amino acids: CASSQVISTGGNTIYF.